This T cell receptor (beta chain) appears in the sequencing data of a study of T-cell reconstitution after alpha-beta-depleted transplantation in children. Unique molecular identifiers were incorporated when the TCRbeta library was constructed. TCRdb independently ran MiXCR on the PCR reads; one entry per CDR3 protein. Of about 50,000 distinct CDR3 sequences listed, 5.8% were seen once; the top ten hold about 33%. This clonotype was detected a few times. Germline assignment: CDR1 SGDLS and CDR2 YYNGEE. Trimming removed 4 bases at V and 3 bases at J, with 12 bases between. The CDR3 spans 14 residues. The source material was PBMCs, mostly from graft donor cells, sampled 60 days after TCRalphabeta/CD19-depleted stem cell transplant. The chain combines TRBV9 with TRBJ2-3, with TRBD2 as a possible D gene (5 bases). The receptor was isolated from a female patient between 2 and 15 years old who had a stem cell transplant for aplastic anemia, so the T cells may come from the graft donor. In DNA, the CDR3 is TGTGCCAGCAGCCCACGGACTCTAACAGATACGCAGTATTTT. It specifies CASSPRTLTDTQYF.